This TCR beta chain was recovered during a study of post-analysis software for immune sequencing data. Whole-study findings and limits: Versus controls, multiple sclerosis patients showed significantly lower diversity (normalized Chao1). Among a handful of TRBV segments more frequent in patients than controls were TRBV5-6, TRBV5-1 and TRBV20-1. Pronounced co-clustering by F measure was evident among identically batched samples.

Built from TCR beta cDNA, the libraries had unique molecular identifiers in them. TCRdb itself ran the PCR reads through MiXCR, one entry per CDR3 protein. The sample carries hundreds of thousands of distinct CDR3 sequences, 35% to 45% recorded once. The germline V and J ends were trimmed by 1 base and 0 bases, with 10 bases remaining between them. Germline V gene sequence: CDR1 SQVTM, CDR2 ANQGSEA. This CDR3 comprises 16 residues. The sample holds a few counts of this clonotype. The antigen is unknown. This chain joins TRBV29-1 and TRBJ2-6; D is ambiguous. The sample comprised blood. The clonotype originates from a girl aged 2-10 years with multiple sclerosis. The CDR3 nucleotides are TGCAGCGTTGAAGCTTACGGTAGCTCTGGGGCCAACGTCCTGACTTTC. Amino acid sequence: CSVEAYGSSGANVLTF.